Detailed here is one T cell receptor beta chain. The data were obtained in a study of blood T cell repertoires in COVID-19. Background on the study: Sample material is recorded as cDNA or gDNA derived from T cells, B-cell-depleted T cells, or PBMCs.

Sequencing was performed with immunoSEQ multiplex PCR; in TCRdb, only in-frame clones are kept and a portion is missing. The repertoire has 95,000 to 150,000 clones, roughly 84% of them found once; the top ten carry 3.5% to 4%. Germline CDR1 reads SGHTA; CDR2 reads FQGTGA. The CDR3 sequence is 16 residues long. Trimming at V came to 2 bases and at J to 5 bases, leaving 6 bases not matched to a gene. Recruits, aged roughly 18 to 95 years, lived in 25 or so US areas. Allocation to cohorts depended on clinical history reported by the participants. The sequence derives from a woman aged 30 to 39 who had recovered from COVID-19. Sequences were obtained from PBMCs or T cells enriched from blood (not recorded which). The genes are TRBV7-3 and TRBJ2-3; TRBD2 matches at 11 bases. CDR3 sequence: CASSLGRGLAGDTQYF. CDR3 nucleotide sequence: TGTGCCAGCAGCTTAGGGCGCGGACTAGCGGGAGATACGCAGTATTTT.